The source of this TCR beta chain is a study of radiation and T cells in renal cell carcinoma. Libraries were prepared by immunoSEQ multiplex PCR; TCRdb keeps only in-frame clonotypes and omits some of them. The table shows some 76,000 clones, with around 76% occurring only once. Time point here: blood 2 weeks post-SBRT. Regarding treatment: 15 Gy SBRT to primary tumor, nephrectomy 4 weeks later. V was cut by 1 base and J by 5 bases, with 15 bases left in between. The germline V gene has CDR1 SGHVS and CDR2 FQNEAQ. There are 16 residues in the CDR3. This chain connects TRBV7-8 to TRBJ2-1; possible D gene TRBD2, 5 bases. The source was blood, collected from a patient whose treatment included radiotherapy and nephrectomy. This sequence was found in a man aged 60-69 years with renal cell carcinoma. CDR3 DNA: TGTGCCAGCAGCTTAGTTTGGGTGAGCGGAGACAATGAGCAGTTCTTC. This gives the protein CASSLVWVSGDNEQFF.